Ten or more counts support the clone carrying this T cell receptor beta chain. As yet, its antigen is unknown. Germline values: CDR1 SEHNR, CDR2 FQNEAQ (reference sequence). V trimming: 5 bases; J trimming: 4 bases; junction bases outside the gene matches: 8. The CDR3 totals 16 residues. This specimen belongs to a study of T-cell reconstitution after alpha-beta-depleted transplantation in children. TCRbeta library construction was performed incorporating unique molecular identifiers. From the PCR reads, TCRdb called clonotypes with MiXCR, one entry per CDR3 protein. The sample includes about 260,000 distinct CDR3 sequences, around 10% of them seen just once. Regarding the study as a whole: Two months or so post-transplant, alpha-beta T cells reportedly derived from several hundred expanded graft clones. Hyperexpanded clones declined; after one year, newly produced T cells mostly supplied diversity.

The clonotype originates from a male patient between 2 and 10 years old who had a stem cell transplant for chronic granulomatous disease, so the T cells may come from the graft donor. Here the sequenced sample was peripheral blood, taken 180 days after TCRalphabeta/CD19-depleted stem cell transplant. The rearrangement uses TRBV7-9 and TRBJ2-1, with TRBD2 identical over 10 bases. CDR3 bases: TGTGCCAGCAGCCCTGCTGGGACTAGCGATTACAATGAGCAGTTCTTC. Encoded protein: CASSPAGTSDYNEQFF.